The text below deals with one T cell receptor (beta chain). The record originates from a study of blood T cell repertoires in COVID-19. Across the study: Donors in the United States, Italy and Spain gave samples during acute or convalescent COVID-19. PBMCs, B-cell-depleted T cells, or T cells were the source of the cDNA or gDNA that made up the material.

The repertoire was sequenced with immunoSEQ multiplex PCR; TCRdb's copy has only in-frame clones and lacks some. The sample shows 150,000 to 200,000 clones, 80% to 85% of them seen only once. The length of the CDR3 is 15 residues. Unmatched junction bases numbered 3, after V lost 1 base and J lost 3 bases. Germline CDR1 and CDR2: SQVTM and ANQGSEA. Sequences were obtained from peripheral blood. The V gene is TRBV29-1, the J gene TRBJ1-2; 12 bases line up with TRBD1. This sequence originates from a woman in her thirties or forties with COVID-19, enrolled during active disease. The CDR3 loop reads CSVEGGQGAYYGYTF. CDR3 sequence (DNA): TGCAGCGTTGAAGGGGGACAGGGGGCTTACTATGGCTACACCTTC.